Below, 29 T cell receptor beta chains from the same sample are listed, as sequenced in a study of beta chain features in type 1 diabetes. Since all of the isolated RNA was reverse transcribed, expressed TCRB transcripts were what got sequenced. The data were produced by immunoSEQ multiplex PCR, yet TCRdb's version contains in-frame clones alone and is incomplete. The data hold 110,000 or so clones, with 40% observed a single time. Sequenced input: stem cell memory CD4+ T cells from blood. All receptors derive from a young woman in good health.

The chain carries TRBV18 and TRBJ2-1; D might be TRBD1 (6 bases). The germline V gene has CDR1 KGHSH and CDR2 LQKENI. Trimming took 5 bases from V and 0 from J, leaving 11 bases between them. The CDR3 has 15 amino acids. The DNA for the CDR3 is TGTGCCAGCTCATGGGACATACCCTCCTACAATGAGCAGTTCTTC. It is translated as CASSWDIPSYNEQFF.

The chain links TRBV18 to TRBJ2-3, with 11 bases identical to TRBD2. Germline CDR1 KGHSH, CDR2 LQKENI. J was trimmed by 3 bases and V by 3 bases; bases with no gene match: 5. The CDR3 length is 16 residues. The CDR3 is CASSPNLAGGTDTQYF. The CDR3 coding sequence is TGTGCCAGCTCACCGAACCTAGCGGGAGGAACAGATACGCAGTATTTT.

The genes are TRBV10-3 and TRBJ1-5, with TRBD1 matching over 10 bases. Losses at the gene ends were 6 bases for V and 4 bases for J; bases not matched to a gene: 3. The CDR3 has 14 amino acids. Germline V CDR1 and CDR2: ENHRY, SYGVKD. This CDR3 reads CAISVGQGNQPQHF. Written as DNA, the CDR3 is TGTGCCATCAGCGTGGGACAGGGGAATCAGCCCCAGCATTTT.

The genes are TRBV11-2 and TRBJ2-3, with D unclear. CDR1 is SGHAT and CDR2 is FQNNGV in the germline V gene. Trimming took 3 bases from V and 1 from J, leaving 5 bases between them. The CDR3 is made up of 13 amino acids. The CDR3 bases are TGTGCCAGCAGCTTGCAGGGCACAGATACGCAGTATTTT. Its translation: CASSLQGTDTQYF.

This clone occurred a few times. The rearrangement uses TRBV7-9 and TRBJ1-2; TRBD1 agrees at 7 bases. CDR3 length: 14 residues. J lost 5 bases, V lost 1 base, and 4 bases had no gene match. The germline gives CDR1 SEHNR, CDR2 FQNEAQ (reference sequence). The CDR3 protein is CASSLEGTVYGYTF. CDR3 nucleotides: TGTGCCAGCAGCTTAGAGGGGACAGTATATGGCTACACCTTC.

This clone was observed a few times. The gene calls are TRBV7-2 and TRBJ2-3; 8 bases match TRBD2. This CDR3 region has 15 residues. CDR1 is SGHTA, CDR2 FQGNSA, per germline. Trimming took 5 bases from V and 3 from J; bases not matched to a gene: 7. The CDR3 protein is CASSPGGYLTDTQYF. CDR3 in DNA: TGTGCCAGCAGCCCGGGAGGGTATCTAACAGATACGCAGTATTTT.

There are a few counts of this clone. V is TRBV2 and J is TRBJ1-5, with D possibly matching TRBD1 (6 bases). This CDR3 region has 14 residues. The V end was cut by 6 bases, the J end by 3 bases, with 12 bases between. Per germline, CDR1 SNHLY and CDR2 FYNNEI. The CDR3 coding sequence is TGTGCCAGCAGACAGGGTGTTCCCAATCAGCCCCAGCATTTT. It encodes CASRQGVPNQPQHF.

This clone appeared a few times. This chain joins TRBV28 and TRBJ2-7; maybe TRBD1 (6 bases). Germline V gives CDR1 MDHEN, CDR2 SYDVKM. The CDR3 extends over 14 amino acids. V dropped 4 bases and J dropped 6 bases, with 16 bases sitting between them. The CDR3 DNA follows: TGTGCCAGCAGTTCCCCGGGTTGGGGGCGCGAGCAGTACTTC. Amino acid sequence: CASSSPGWGREQYF.

This clone was detected a few times. The chain is built from TRBV5-4 and TRBJ1-1; 7 positions match TRBD1. CDR1 and CDR2 from the germline V gene are SGHNT and YYREEE (reference sequence). The CDR3 consists of 14 residues. With 5 bases clipped from V and 5 bases from J, the junction kept 9 bases outside the gene matches. CDR3 sequence: CASSSKGARTEAFF. The DNA for the CDR3 is TGTGCCAGCAGTTCGAAGGGGGCGCGGACTGAAGCTTTCTTT.

The CDR3 nucleotides are TGTGCCAGCTCCGCGGGGGTAAACTCCTACGAGCAGTACTTC. It is translated as CASSAGVNSYEQYF. This chain joins TRBV18 and TRBJ2-7, with 7 bases aligning to TRBD2. Germline V CDR1 and CDR2: KGHSH, LQKENI. V lost 6 bases and J lost 0; bases outside the gene matches: 5. The CDR3 length is 14 residues.

The sample holds a few counts of this clone. The chain recombines TRBV27 with TRBJ2-5, with D perhaps matching TRBD1 (6 bases). V was cut by 2 bases and J by 4 bases, with 14 bases left in between. CDR1 and CDR2 (germline): MNHEY, SMNVEV (reference sequence). CDR3 length: 15 amino acids. The CDR3 sequence: CASSLGQGLRETQYF. CDR3 bases: TGTGCCAGCAGTTTAGGGCAGGGGTTACGAGAGACCCAGTACTTC.

The chain joins TRBV28 to TRBJ1-4; D is uncertain. Germline V CDR1 and CDR2: MDHEN, SYDVKM. This CDR3 contains 15 residues. V lost 5 bases and J lost 0, with 10 bases in between. The CDR3 is CASSPLGATNEKLFF. The DNA of the CDR3 is TGTGCCAGCAGTCCCCTCGGGGCAACTAATGAAAAACTGTTTTTT. Combining the CDR3 with reference TRBV28 and TRBJ1-4 gives the whole variable domain DVKVTQSSRYLVKRTGEKVFLECVQDMDHENMFWYRQDPGLGLRLIYFSYDVKMKEKGDIPEGYSVSREKKERFSLILESASTNQTSMYLCASSPLGATNEKLFFGSGTQLSVL.

The V call is TRBV7-9, the J call TRBJ2-1; D is perhaps TRBD2 (6 bases). V lost 4 bases and J 3 bases, leaving 13 bases between the germline ends. The CDR3 sequence is 15 residues long. CDR1 and CDR2 (germline): SEHNR, FQNEAQ (reference sequence). The CDR3 spells CASSSLGGVYNEQFF. The DNA of the CDR3 is TGTGCCAGCAGCTCACTAGGCGGGGTCTACAATGAGCAGTTCTTC.

The chain carries TRBV28 and TRBJ2-1; 9 bases are a match to TRBD1. The CDR3 sequence is 16 residues long. Germline V gene lookup returns CDR1 MDHEN and CDR2 SYDVKM. The V and J ends lost 4 bases and 9 bases, in that order; junction bases with no gene match: 13. CDR3 sequence reads: CASSSIGTGIFTEQFF. The CDR3 coding sequence is TGTGCCAGCAGTTCAATTGGGACAGGGATATTTACTGAGCAGTTCTTC.

This clone was picked up a small number of times. This rearrangement joins TRBV5-6 to TRBJ2-4; weak D call: TRBD1 (6 bases). Trimming cost V 4 bases and J 2 bases, with 16 bases left between them. Germline V lookup: CDR1 SGHDT, CDR2 YYEEEE. This CDR3 comprises 16 residues. The CDR3 region is CASSPQGIGSKNIQYF. CDR3 nucleotides: TGTGCCAGCAGCCCACAGGGAATCGGGTCCAAAAACATTCAGTACTTC. The variable domain in full, completed from reference TRBV5-6 and TRBJ2-4, reads DAGVTQSPTHLIKTRGQQVTLRCSPKSGHDTVSWYQQALGQGPQFIFQYYEEEERQRGNFPDRFSGHQFPNYSSELNVNALLLGDSALYLCASSPQGIGSKNIQYFGAGTRLSVL.

The V gene is TRBV28, the J gene TRBJ1-5; D uncertain. Germline V lookup: CDR1 MDHEN, CDR2 SYDVKM. The CDR3 runs to 13 residues. V gave up 6 bases and J gave up 8 bases, with 14 bases separating them. This CDR3 is CASRFHPIKPQHF. The CDR3 DNA sequence: TGTGCCAGCAGGTTTCATCCTATCAAGCCCCAGCATTTT.

J is TRBJ1-1 and V is TRBV2, with D uncertain. Germline lookup yields CDR1 SNHLY and CDR2 FYNNEI. The V and J ends lost 5 bases and 0 bases respectively, with 13 bases between them. CDR3 size: 15 residues. The CDR3 DNA reads TGTGCCAGCAGTATTACACAGATTTTGAACACTGAAGCTTTCTTT. Protein product: CASSITQILNTEAFF.

The V and J genes are TRBV9 and TRBJ2-3; D remains ambiguous. Germline lookup yields CDR1 SGDLS and CDR2 YYNGEE. Deletions cut 0 bases from V and 2 bases from J, with 10 bases between. The CDR3 sequence is 15 residues long. Here the CDR3 DNA reads TGTGCCAGCAGCGTAGTTGGGCCACACACAGATACGCAGTATTTT. It translates to CASSVVGPHTDTQYF. Full variable domain (missing parts from reference TRBV9 and TRBJ2-3): DSGVTQTPKHLITATGQRVTLRCSPRSGDLSVYWYQQSLDQGLQFLIQYYNGEERAKGNILERFSAQQFPDLHSELNLSSLELGDSALYFCASSVVGPHTDTQYFGPGTRLTVL.

The chain has TRBV7-8 and TRBJ2-7, with D tentatively TRBD1 (6 bases). The CDR3 loop spans 15 amino acids. Germline V gene sequence: CDR1 SGHVS, CDR2 FQNEAQ. V lost 1 base and J 2 bases, leaving 12 bases between the germline ends. In DNA, the CDR3 is TGTGCCAGCAGCTTAGTGGCCAGGGGAGCCTACGAGCAGTACTTC. This translates into CASSLVARGAYEQYF. Full variable domain (remainder filled in from reference TRBV7-8 and TRBJ2-7): GAGVSQSPRYKVAKRGQDVALRCDPISGHVSLFWYQQALGQGPEFLTYFQNEAQLDKSGLPSDRFFAERPEGSVSTLKIQRTQQEDSAVYLCASSLVARGAYEQYFGPGTRLTVT.

This chain uses TRBV14 with TRBJ2-7; D is possibly TRBD1 (6 bases). Trimming removed 4 bases from V and 3 bases from J, with 13 bases in between. Germline V CDR1 and CDR2: SGHDN, FVKESK. The CDR3 length is 14 residues. CDR3 amino acids: CASSRSGHLYEQYF. CDR3 coding DNA: TGTGCCAGCAGCCGATCGGGACACCTCTACGAGCAGTACTTC.

V usage is TRBV7-2 and J usage is TRBJ2-7; a possible D gene is TRBD1 (6 bases). This CDR3 is built from 18 residues. Trimming cost V 1 base and J 7 bases, with 26 bases left between them. Looked up from germline, CDR1 is SGHTA and CDR2 is FQGNSA. The CDR3 region is CASSLGSHLGPLTGEQYF. The DNA for the CDR3 is TGTGCCAGCAGCTTAGGTAGCCACCTAGGTCCACTAACAGGGGAGCAGTACTTC.

The DNA for the CDR3 is TGTGCCAGCAGAGTTAGACAGGTATCGAACACTGAAGCTTTCTTT. Its protein is CASRVRQVSNTEAFF. This chain links TRBV28 with TRBJ1-1, with TRBD1 as a possible D gene (6 bases). This CDR3 is 15 amino acids long. With 6 bases removed from V and 1 base from J, the gap between germline ends came to 15 bases. Germline V CDR1 and CDR2: MDHEN, SYDVKM. The complete variable domain, with remaining parts taken from reference TRBV28 and TRBJ1-1, reads DVKVTQSSRYLVKRTGEKVFLECVQDMDHENMFWYRQDPGLGLRLIYFSYDVKMKEKGDIPEGYSVSREKKERFSLILESASTNQTSMYLCASRVRQVSNTEAFFGQGTRLTVV.

This clone has a handful of counts. This CDR3 is CASSSRAGGDEQYF. For the CDR3, the DNA is TGTGCCAGCAGTTCACGGGCAGGGGGCGACGAGCAGTACTTC. This chain joins TRBV28 and TRBJ2-7; 8 bases agree with TRBD1. Germline V lookup: CDR1 MDHEN, CDR2 SYDVKM. V lost 4 bases and J lost 5; bases outside the gene matches: 7. The CDR3 contains 14 residues.

This clone occurred a few times. This chain links TRBV5-4 with TRBJ2-1, with D tentatively TRBD2 (6 bases). The CDR3 is made up of 14 amino acids. Germline CDR1 is SGHNT and CDR2 is YYREEE (reference sequence). Trimming took off 5 bases at V and 5 bases at J, with 14 bases between the two ends. Here the CDR3 reads CASRKRTTDNEQFF. The CDR3 bases are TGTGCCAGCAGGAAGAGGACTACCGACAATGAGCAGTTCTTC.

This clone was seen a handful of times. This chain joins TRBV7-2 and TRBJ2-7, with D possibly matching TRBD1 (6 bases). This CDR3 has 14 amino acids. CDR1 and CDR2 from the germline V gene are SGHTA and FQGNSA. Trimming removed 5 bases from V and 0 bases from J, with 11 bases in between. CDR3 loop: CASSTGISSYEQYF. In nucleotides, the CDR3 is TGTGCCAGCAGCACAGGGATAAGCTCCTACGAGCAGTACTTC.

This clone has a handful of counts. V is TRBV27 and J is TRBJ2-3; 11 bases line up with TRBD2. This CDR3 is built from 16 residues. Trimming cost V 6 bases and J 1 base; bases outside gene matches: 6. Per the germline V gene, CDR1 is MNHEY and CDR2 is SMNVEV (reference sequence). CDR3: CASSRTSGRRTDTQYF. In DNA form, the CDR3 reads TGTGCCAGCAGCCGCACTAGCGGGAGACGCACAGATACGCAGTATTTT.

The table lists this clone with a few counts. The chain links TRBV28 to TRBJ2-2; TRBD1 might be the D (5 bases). In germline, CDR1 is MDHEN, CDR2 SYDVKM. V was pared by 8 bases and J by 6 bases, with 19 bases between. CDR3 size: 15 residues. The CDR3 here is CASGTGLLWAGELFF. CDR3 nucleotide sequence: TGTGCCAGCGGAACAGGTCTTTTATGGGCCGGGGAGCTGTTTTTT.

In its sample, this clone was seen many times. The chain couples TRBV7-9 to TRBJ2-5; 14 bases map to TRBD2. Trimming cost V 6 bases and J 4 bases; bases outside gene matches: 4. The CDR3 length is 15 residues. In germline, CDR1 is SEHNR, CDR2 FQNEAQ (reference sequence). The chain's CDR3 is CASSLGLAGGETQYF. In nucleotides, the CDR3 is TGTGCCAGCAGTCTAGGACTAGCGGGAGGAGAGACCCAGTACTTC.

J is TRBJ1-3 and V is TRBV6-5, with no clear D. V was cut by 2 bases and J by 2 bases, with 10 bases left in between. In germline, CDR1 is MNHEY, CDR2 SVGAGI. The CDR3 has 15 amino acids. The CDR3 nucleotides read TGTGCCAGCAGTTACAACGCAGAGGCTGGAAACACCATATATTTT. It encodes CASSYNAEAGNTIYF.